What follows are 32 T cell receptor beta chains derived from one specimen sequenced in a study of PD-1 blockade in classical Hodgkin lymphoma. Specified time point: cycle 4 day 1 (C4D1), after 5 to 7 weeks of nivolumab. Exposure to brentuximab vedotin varied, and each patient had relapsed following autologous stem cell transplantation. Only in-frame clones appear in the TCRdb table, and some are missing; sequencing was by immunoSEQ multiplex PCR. Of about 20,000 clones listed, 80% are singletons. Here the sequenced sample was peripheral blood mononuclear cells (PBMCs), taken before the fourth cycle of nivolumab. These receptors all stem from a human donor with classical Hodgkin lymphoma.

V and J are TRBV27 and TRBJ2-5; D is perhaps TRBD1 (6 bases). The end of the DNA fits TRBJ2-7 better, so the J call may be wrong. The germline V gene has CDR1 MNHEY and CDR2 SMNVEV (reference sequence). This CDR3 spans 14 amino acids. Written as DNA, the CDR3 is TGTGCCAGCAATACTTACAGGGAACGGAGCGAGCAGTACTTC. Its protein is CASNTYRERSEQYF.

The gene calls are TRBV28 and TRBJ2-5; 12 bases are shared with TRBD1. The CDR3 contains 18 residues. Germline V gene data show CDR1 as MDHEN and CDR2 as SYDVKM. V was clipped by 1 base and J by 5 bases; unmatched bases: 11. CDR3 nucleotide sequence: TGTGCCAGCAGTTTATTAGGGGCCGGGACAGGGGGCCAGGAGACCCAGTACTTC. Its protein is CASSLLGAGTGGQETQYF.

This clone appeared once. V and J are TRBV7-2 and TRBJ1-2; a possible D gene is TRBD1 (5 bases). Between the trimmed V and J ends, which lost 5 bases and 4 bases, there was a span of 20 bases. The CDR3 totals 16 residues. Germline V gives CDR1 SGHTA, CDR2 FQGNSA. CDR3 residues: CASSRPQGTSFYGYTF. CDR3 nucleotides: TGTGCCAGCAGCCGCCCTCAGGGAACATCCTTCTATGGCTACACCTTC. The full variable domain, in which reference TRBV7-2 and TRBJ1-2 provide the parts outside the CDR3, is GAGVSQSPSNKVTEKGKDVELRCDPISGHTALYWYRQSLGQGLEFLIYFQGNSAPDKSGLPSDRFSAERTGGSVSTLTIQRTQQEDSAVYLCASSRPQGTSFYGYTFGSGTRLTVV.

The chain combines TRBV9 with TRBJ2-1, with TRBD2 identical over 12 bases. This CDR3 contains 17 residues. V lost 6 bases to trimming and J lost 3 bases; unmatched junction nucleotides: 10. CDR1 and CDR2 (germline): SGDLS, YYNGEE. CDR3 DNA sequence: TGTGCCAGCACCTCCACCCTAGCGGGAGGGATCTACAATGAGCAGTTCTTC. It is translated as CASTSTLAGGIYNEQFF.

A remark on this clone: The identical CDR3 is also encoded by other nucleotide sequences in the sample. The CDR3 sequence is CASSEGVRGGYGYTF. The CDR3 DNA sequence: TGTGCCAGCAGTGAAGGTGTCCGGGGAGGCTATGGCTACACCTTC. The V call is TRBV2, the J call TRBJ1-2; D is undetermined. Trimming cost V 1 base and J 4 bases, with 13 bases left between them. CDR1 is SNHLY, CDR2 FYNNEI, per germline. The CDR3 loop spans 15 amino acids.

The genes are TRBV4-3 and TRBJ2-7; D gene ambiguous. Trimming stripped 1 base from V and 5 bases from J, with 12 bases between. CDR1 is LGHNA, CDR2 YSLEER, per germline. The CDR3 length is 14 residues. CDR3 nucleotide sequence: TGCGCCAGCAGCCAAGTGTTTTCCCTTGACGAGCAGTACTTC. Protein product: CASSQVFSLDEQYF.

The chain combines TRBV11-2 with TRBJ1-4; the D is unclear. Germline V gives CDR1 SGHAT, CDR2 FQNNGV. Deletions cut 5 bases from V and 8 bases from J, with 9 bases between. The CDR3 has 12 amino acids. The CDR3 nucleotides read TGTGCCAGCAGCCTAAACTCCGAAAAACTGTTTTTT. It is translated as CASSLNSEKLFF.

This clone occurred once. The chain recombines TRBV11-2 with TRBJ1-6; D remains unclear. Germline V gene lookup returns CDR1 SGHAT and CDR2 FQNNGV. The CDR3 runs 15 residues. The V gene lost 0 bases and the J gene lost 1 base, with 4 bases spanning the gap. In nucleotides, the CDR3 is TGTGCCAGCAGCTTAGACAGTTCCTATAATTCACCCCTCCACTTT. Translating gives CASSLDSSYNSPLHF.

Comment on this clone: Its ends do not fully match the called genes, so a read error is possible. The rearrangement uses TRBV19 and TRBJ2-5, with D possibly being TRBD2 (6 bases). The V gene's germline CDR1 is LNHDA and CDR2 SQIVND (reference sequence). This CDR3 has 12 residues. DNA of the CDR3: TGTGCCGGTAGTATAGCCGGGACTGTGTTTTACTTC. Its protein is CAGSIAGTVFYF.

The chain recombines TRBV29-1 with TRBJ1-4; 8 positions agree with TRBD1. CDR1 is SQVTM, CDR2 ANQGSEA, per germline. The CDR3 contains 14 residues. V shed 3 bases and J 6 bases; nucleotides not matched to a gene: 6. Here the CDR3 DNA reads TGCAGCGTTGACTTCGGGACAGGCGATGAAAAACTGTTTTTT. Amino acid sequence: CSVDFGTGDEKLFF.

V gene TRBV18 combines with J gene TRBJ2-5; no clear D gene. The CDR3 is 13 amino acids. Germline values: CDR1 KGHSH, CDR2 LQKENI. The V and J ends lost 6 bases and 4 bases respectively, with 12 bases between them. The CDR3 sequence is CASSALAGETQYF. For the CDR3, the DNA is TGTGCCAGCTCGGCTCTGGCAGGAGAGACCCAGTACTTC. Complete variable domain (other parts from reference TRBV18 and TRBJ2-5): NAGVMQNPRHLVRRRGQEARLRCSPMKGHSHVYWYRQLPEEGLKFMVYLQKENIIDESGMPKERFSAEFPKEGPSILRIQQVVRGDSAAYFCASSALAGETQYFGPGTRLLVL.

The chain has TRBV10-3 and TRBJ2-7, with D perhaps TRBD2 (5 bases). The CDR3 has 14 amino acids. CDR1 ENHRY and CDR2 SYGVKD come from the germline V gene. V was shortened by 3 bases and J by 6 bases, with 15 bases between the two germline ends. CDR3 sequence (DNA): TGTGCCATCAGTGAACCCTTCCCTGGGAGCGAGCAGTACTTC. Protein product: CAISEPFPGSEQYF.

V and J are TRBV28 and TRBJ2-5; TRBD1 agrees at 7 bases. Germline V gene sequence: CDR1 MDHEN, CDR2 SYDVKM. V trimming: 5 bases; J trimming: 5 bases; junction bases outside the gene matches: 11. The length of the CDR3 is 15 residues. The CDR3 reads CASSPKTGRVETQYF. CDR3 nucleotide sequence: TGTGCCAGCAGTCCGAAGACAGGGAGAGTGGAGACCCAGTACTTC.

The V call is TRBV5-8, the J call TRBJ2-5; 9 positions agree with TRBD1. Germline V gene sequence: CDR1 SGHTS, CDR2 YDEGEE. V lost 4 bases and J lost 5; bases outside the gene matches: 9. This CDR3 has 15 residues. CDR3 sequence (DNA): TGTGCCAGCAGCCCAGGGGACAGGGAAATGGAGACCCAGTACTTC. It specifies CASSPGDREMETQYF.

This chain connects TRBV5-1 to TRBJ1-2, with TRBD1 matching 8 bases. CDR1 is SGHRS, CDR2 YFSETQ, per germline. The CDR3 has 14 amino acids. J lost 4 bases, V lost 0 bases, and 2 bases had no gene match. As DNA, the CDR3 is TGCGCCAGCAGCTTGGAACAGGGGGGCTATGGCTACACCTTC. This codes for CASSLEQGGYGYTF.

The genes are TRBV27 and TRBJ1-2; D is perhaps TRBD1 (5 bases). The V gene lost 2 bases and the J gene lost 8 bases, with 15 bases spanning the gap. CDR3 size: 14 residues. Germline V CDR1 and CDR2: MNHEY, SMNVEV (reference sequence). The CDR3 loop reads CASSLRFDSWGYTF. CDR3 coding DNA: TGTGCCAGCAGTTTACGGTTTGACAGCTGGGGCTACACCTTC.

This clone was counted only a few times. This chain links TRBV5-4 with TRBJ2-2; D assignment may be TRBD1 or TRBD2 (5 bases each). The CDR3 covers 16 residues. Per germline, CDR1 SGHNT and CDR2 YYREEE (reference sequence). V lost 4 bases to trimming and J lost 1 base, with 14 bases between them. In DNA, the CDR3 is TGTGCCAGCAGCCCCCGTCCAGGGAGGAACACCGGGGAGCTGTTTTTT. Encoded protein: CASSPRPGRNTGELFF.

This clone was seen a handful of times. The V and J genes are TRBV25-1 and TRBJ2-3; D unclear. CDR1 is MGHDK and CDR2 is SYGVNS in the germline V gene. This CDR3 has 14 amino acids. Trimming stripped 3 bases from V and 5 bases from J, with 12 bases between. DNA for the CDR3: TGTGCCAGCAGTGACCACGTGGGTAAAGATACGCAGTATTTT. Translating gives CASSDHVGKDTQYF.

This chain joins TRBV5-1 and TRBJ2-3; D unclear. V was shortened by 1 base and J by 4 bases, with 13 bases between the two germline ends. Germline CDR1 SGHRS, CDR2 YFSETQ. The CDR3 totals 15 residues. CDR3 coding DNA: TGCGCCAGCAGCTTGTCCCGGACCCTAGCAGATACGCAGTATTTT. Translated: CASSLSRTLADTQYF.

V and J are TRBV5-1 and TRBJ2-3, with 8 nucleotides matching TRBD1. Trimming took 1 base from V and 2 from J; bases not matched to a gene: 9. The germline gives CDR1 SGHRS, CDR2 YFSETQ. The CDR3 consists of 17 residues. The CDR3 DNA follows: TGCGCCAGCAGCTTGTCACGTTCAGGGGGCGTCACAGATACGCAGTATTTT. This sequence encodes CASSLSRSGGVTDTQYF. Full variable domain (remainder filled in from reference TRBV5-1 and TRBJ2-3): KAGVTQTPRYLIKTRGQQVTLSCSPISGHRSVSWYQQTPGQGLQFLFEYFSETQRNKGNFPGRFSGRQFSNSRSEMNVSTLELGDSALYLCASSLSRSGGVTDTQYFGPGTRLTVL.

This clone rates as medium-sized. V usage is TRBV9 and J usage is TRBJ1-4; D remains ambiguous. V was trimmed by 0 bases and J by 8 bases, leaving 14 bases between them. Germline CDR1 and CDR2: SGDLS and YYNGEE. The CDR3 sequence is 15 residues long. CDR3 region: CASSVGAGPREKLFF. Written as DNA, the CDR3 is TGTGCCAGCAGCGTAGGAGCAGGCCCCAGGGAAAAACTGTTTTTT.

The V call is TRBV5-6, the J call TRBJ2-1; 7 bases are shared with TRBD2. This CDR3 has 12 amino acids. V was pared by 5 bases and J by 6 bases, with 2 bases of the junction left unmatched. Looked up from germline, CDR1 is SGHDT and CDR2 is YYEEEE. CDR3 coding DNA: TGTGCCAGCAGTTGGACTAGCAATGAGCAGTTCTTC. This encodes CASSWTSNEQFF.

The chain couples TRBV2 to TRBJ2-7; TRBD1 aligns across 9 bases. Germline trimming cut 6 bases from V and 0 bases from J; bases unmatched to any gene: 6. Per the germline V gene, CDR1 is SNHLY and CDR2 is FYNNEI. CDR3 length: 15 residues. DNA for the CDR3: TGTGCCAGCAGCGAACAGGGGGCAAGCTCCTACGAGCAGTACTTC. Translated, it gives CASSEQGASSYEQYF.

By share of the sample, this clone is medium-sized (0.01 to 0.1%). CDR3 sequence: CASSEVGAPSYEQYF. The CDR3 region has the DNA TGTGCCAGTAGTGAGGTGGGGGCTCCTTCCTACGAGCAGTACTTC. The J gene is TRBJ2-7, the V gene TRBV19, with D perhaps matching TRBD1 (6 bases). The V end was cut by 5 bases, the J end by 1 base, with 15 bases between. This CDR3 has 15 amino acids. CDR1 and CDR2 (germline): LNHDA, SQIVND (reference sequence).

This chain joins TRBV4-1 and TRBJ2-5; 9 positions agree with TRBD1. Near its end, the DNA agrees better with TRBJ2-7, so the J call may be wrong. Germline CDR1 and CDR2: MGHRA and YSYEKL. This CDR3 spans 15 amino acids. The CDR3, as DNA: TGCGCCAGCAGCCAAAGCCGGACAGGGGTGGGCGAGCAGTACTTC. It is translated as CASSQSRTGVGEQYF.

This clone was seen once. The chain recombines TRBV6-1 with TRBJ2-7, with 11 nucleotides matching TRBD1. J was trimmed by 0 bases and V by 2 bases; bases with no gene match: 9. The CDR3 loop spans 18 amino acids. Germline V lookup: CDR1 MNHNS, CDR2 SASEGT. CDR3 in amino acids: CASSELSRGQGDSYEQYF. The CDR3 region has the DNA TGTGCCAGCAGTGAACTAAGCCGGGGACAGGGGGACTCCTACGAGCAGTACTTC.

The rearrangement links TRBV5-1 to TRBJ1-1; D might be TRBD1 (6 bases). Between the trimmed V and J ends, which lost 6 bases and 4 bases, there was a span of 10 bases. Germline V lookup: CDR1 SGHRS, CDR2 YFSETQ. The CDR3 has 12 residues. CDR3 amino acids: CASTGDATEAFF. Written as DNA, the CDR3 is TGCGCCAGCACAGGGGATGCCACTGAAGCTTTCTTT.

The V and J genes are TRBV7-8 and TRBJ2-3, with D unclear. Germline-derived CDR1 and CDR2 are SGHVS and FQNEAQ. This CDR3 comprises 15 residues. The V gene lost 1 base and the J gene lost 2 bases, with 10 bases spanning the gap. CDR3 bases: TGTGCCAGCAGCTTAGGCATTAGCCTCACAGATACGCAGTATTTT. Its protein product is CASSLGISLTDTQYF.

This clone appeared once. The rearrangement joins TRBV5-4 to TRBJ2-3; 9 bases are a match to TRBD2. Germline V gene data show CDR1 as SGHNT and CDR2 as YYREEE (reference sequence). The CDR3 has 15 amino acids. V shed 4 bases, J shed 6 bases, and the junction held 9 bases outside the gene matches. CDR3 nucleotides: TGTGCCAGCAGCCCCCGCGGGGGGGGAGGGGATACGCAGTATTTT. Protein: CASSPRGGGGDTQYF. The full variable domain, completed using reference TRBV5-4 and TRBJ2-3, is ETGVTQSPTHLIKTRGQQVTLRCSSQSGHNTVSWYQQALGQGPQFIFQYYREEENGRGNFPPRFSGLQFPNYSSELNVNALELDDSALYLCASSPRGGGGDTQYFGPGTRLTVL.

The chain combines TRBV7-9 with TRBJ2-5; 8 bases align to TRBD2. The CDR3 contains 15 residues. The V gene end was trimmed by 9 bases and the J gene end by 2 bases; junction bases not matched to a gene: 11. Per the germline V gene, CDR1 is SEHNR and CDR2 is FQNEAQ (reference sequence). This chain's CDR3 is CASYSGRGGQETQYF. For the CDR3, the DNA is TGTGCCAGTTACTCGGGCCGGGGGGGACAAGAGACCCAGTACTTC.

This chain links TRBV7-1 with TRBJ2-7; 14 nucleotides match TRBD2. TRBV7-1 is marked as an open reading frame, function uncertain. Trimming at V came to 3 bases and at J to 12 bases, leaving 4 bases not matched to a gene. The CDR3 contains 13 residues. CDR3 bases: TGTGCCAGCAGCTCGGGACTAGCGGGGGCCGCGTACTTC. This sequence encodes CASSSGLAGAAYF.

The chain has TRBV10-3 and TRBJ2-1; no reliable D call. Germline CDR1 and CDR2: ENHRY and SYGVKD. Trimming shortened V by 4 bases and J by 1 base, and 8 bases separated the two germline ends. The CDR3 runs 14 residues. The CDR3 region has the DNA TGTGCCATCAGTGGAGTGGGGTCCTACAATGAGCAGTTCTTC. This sequence encodes CAISGVGSYNEQFF.